These T cell receptor beta chains were read from a single sample in a study of T cells after posttransplantation cyclophosphamide. The repertoire was sequenced with immunoSEQ multiplex PCR; TCRdb's copy has only in-frame clones and lacks some. The sample consists of about 52,000 clones, 90% to 95% of them appearing once. The sample taken for sequencing was PBMCs. These receptor sequences come from a woman between 25 and 40 years old in good health and a related stem cell transplant donor. Each CDR3 is given with its conserved first and last residue. The size field is filled for only some rows; it gives once, few, many or a size class.

TRBV28	.	TRBJ2-7	CASSPGTGDEQYF
TRBV4-2	.	TRBJ2-2	CASSQEYLGVPGELFF
TRBV7-9	.	TRBJ2-7	CASSLTTSAGEQYF
TRBV19	.	TRBJ1-5	CASSTRTVNQPQHF
TRBV5-1	.	TRBJ1-2	CASSLARGPNYGYTF
TRBV19	.	TRBJ1-5	CASSGGEGNQPQHF
TRBV27	few	TRBJ2-3	CASSPRLAGDTQYF
TRBV30	.	TRBJ2-7	CAWSSHRGKSRGVFPYEQYF
TRBV13	.	TRBJ2-7	CASSFSTGAHYEQYF
TRBV19	.	TRBJ1-2	CASSKAGQRDGYTF
TRBV7-9	.	TRBJ2-7	CASSLGRDSYEQYF
TRBV5-1	.	TRBJ2-5	CASSLVRGLETQYF
TRBV4-1	.	TRBJ2-3	CASSHIRDTQYF
TRBV9	.	TRBJ2-3	CASSVVGREADTQYF
TRBV7-9	.	TRBJ2-2	CASSLGTGDVGELFF
TRBV6-5	.	TRBJ1-3	CASSYSSRLSGNTIYF
TRBV15	.	TRBJ1-5	CATSRDYGNQPQHF
TRBV15	once	TRBJ2-7	CATSQTELGGEQYF
TRBV9	once	TRBJ2-7	CASSVGGTGTYEQYF
TRBV30	.	TRBJ1-1	CAWIRQGNTEAFF
TRBV27	.	TRBJ2-7	CASSYASGGRYEQYF
TRBV7-6	.	TRBJ2-7	CASSSTGPLGHEQYF
TRBV11-2	once	TRBJ1-1	CASSSQGADTEAFF
TRBV7-2	.	TRBJ1-2	CASSLGGNYGYTF
TRBV5-1	.	TRBJ1-1	CASSPGGQTNTEAFF
TRBV7-9	.	TRBJ1-3	CASSQTISGNTIYF
TRBV10-3	.	TRBJ1-1	CAIRPTVGNTEAFF
TRBV5-1	.	TRBJ2-2	CASSLGSRTGGTGELFF
TRBV19	.	TRBJ2-7	CASSGQVGNYEQYF